This T cell receptor beta chain was identified in a study of blood T cells in healthy people across ages. Regarding the study as a whole: It was not known whether donors were CMV positive (a possible confounder of expanded clonotype changes).

A sample-barcoded 5' primer and a J-beta primer mix were used in a second PCR of about 7 to 12 cycles. MiXCR, applied by TCRdb to the 5' RACE reads, yields one record per CDR3 protein. The data contain 800,000 or so distinct CDR3 sequences, 62% of them singletons. There are a few counts of this clonotype. The antigen is not known. With V trimmed by 1 base and J by 7 bases, 4 bases remained unmatched. CDR1 SGHTA and CDR2 FQGNSA come from the germline V gene. CDR3 length: 14 amino acids. Sequenced input: blood. The sequence was obtained from a man in his thirties or forties in good health. The chain is built from TRBV7-2 and TRBJ2-3; 8 nucleotides match TRBD2. This chain's CDR3 is CASSLVAGPNTQYF. CDR3 DNA: TGTGCCAGCAGCTTAGTAGCGGGGCCGAATACGCAGTATTTT.